This T cell receptor (beta chain) was recovered during a study of T cells in Graves' hyperthyroidism and ophthalmopathy. The CDR3 regions of TCR beta were amplified from RNA transcripts. With the HTBI primer set, the TCR CDR3 went through a first round of RT-PCR. Each CDR3 protein is one row after TCRdb ran MiXCR on the multiplex PCR reads. The sample has over 300,000 distinct CDR3 sequences; approximately 13% are singletons. This CDR3 region has 16 residues. The germline V and J ends were trimmed by 0 bases and 12 bases, with 23 bases remaining between them. CDR1 is SEHNR and CDR2 is FQNEAQ in the germline V gene (reference sequence). Duration under 3 months, a NOSPECS grade of at least 4, and a Clinical Activity Score of at least 3 characterized the ophthalmopathy patients. Pregnant or lactating patients were excluded, as were those with uncontrolled infection or other autoimmune disease. This clonotype has only a few counts. Its antigen is unidentified.

Overall study findings and caveats: Expanded thyroid clonotypes (above 0.001) were mostly also found in blood. Patients with ophthalmopathy were separated from those with stable hyperthyroidism by a 13 V-J model.

V gene TRBV7-9 combines with J gene TRBJ2-5, with D perhaps assigned TRBD1 or TRBD2 (6 bases each). Sample: blood. The receptor was derived from a woman aged 40 to 50 with Graves' ophthalmopathy. The CDR3 here is CASSLALRGAQRGKYF. CDR3 DNA sequence: TGTGCCAGCAGCTTAGCCTTGAGGGGGGCCCAGCGTGGGAAGTACTTC.